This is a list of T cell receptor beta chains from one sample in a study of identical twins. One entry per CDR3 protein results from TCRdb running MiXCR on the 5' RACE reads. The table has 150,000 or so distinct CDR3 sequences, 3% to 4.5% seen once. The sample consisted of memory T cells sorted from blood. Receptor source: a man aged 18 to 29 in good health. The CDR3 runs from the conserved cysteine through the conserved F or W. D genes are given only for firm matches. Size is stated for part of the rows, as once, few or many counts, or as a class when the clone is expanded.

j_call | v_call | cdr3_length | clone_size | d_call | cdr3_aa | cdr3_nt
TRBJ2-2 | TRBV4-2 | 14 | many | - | CASSQQSATGELFF | TGTGCCAGCAGCCAACAAAGCGCGACCGGGGAGCTGTTTTTT
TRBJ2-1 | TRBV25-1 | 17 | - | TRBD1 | CASSDPGQGKAYNEQFF | TGTGCCAGCAGCGACCCGGGACAGGGAAAGGCCTACAATGAGCAGTTCTTC
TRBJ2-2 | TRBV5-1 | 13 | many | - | CASSAGVTGELFF | TGCGCCAGCAGCGCGGGCGTCACCGGGGAGCTGTTTTTT
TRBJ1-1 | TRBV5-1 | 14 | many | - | CASRRDGLNTEAFF | TGCGCCAGCAGGAGGGACGGATTGAACACTGAAGCTTTCTTT
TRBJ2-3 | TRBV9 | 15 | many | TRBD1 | CASSPRTGITDTQYF | TGTGCCAGCAGCCCACGGACAGGGATCACAGATACGCAGTATTTT
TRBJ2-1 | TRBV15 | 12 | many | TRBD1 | CATKTGVNEQFF | TGTGCCACAAAAACAGGGGTCAATGAGCAGTTCTTC
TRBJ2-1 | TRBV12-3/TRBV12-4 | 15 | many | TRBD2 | CASSLTSGSWGEQFF | TGTGCCAGCAGTTTAACTAGCGGGAGTTGGGGTGAGCAGTTCTTC
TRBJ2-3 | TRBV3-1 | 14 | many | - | CASSQEYFTDTQYF | TGTGCCAGCAGCCAAGAATACTTCACAGATACGCAGTATTTT
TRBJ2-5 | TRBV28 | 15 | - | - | CASSLPDSTQETQYF | TGTGCCAGCAGTCTCCCGGACAGCACCCAAGAGACCCAGTACTTC
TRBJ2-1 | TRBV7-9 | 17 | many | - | CASSLARSGGIYNEQFF | TGTGCCAGCAGCTTAGCGAGGTCTGGCGGGATTTACAATGAGCAGTTCTTC
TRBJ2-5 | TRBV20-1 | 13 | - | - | CSAMSWDQETQYF | TGCAGTGCTATGTCATGGGACCAAGAGACCCAGTACTTC
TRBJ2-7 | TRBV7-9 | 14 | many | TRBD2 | CASSPRGGAYEQYF | TGTGCCAGCAGCCCCCGGGGGGGGGCTTACGAGCAGTACTTC
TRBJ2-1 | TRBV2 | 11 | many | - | CASTLGNEQFF | TGTGCCAGCACTCTGGGCAATGAGCAGTTCTTC
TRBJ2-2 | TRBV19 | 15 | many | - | CASTSGRVIGRELFF | -
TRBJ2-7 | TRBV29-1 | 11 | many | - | CSGWWGYEQYF | TGCAGCGGGTGGTGGGGCTACGAGCAGTACTTC
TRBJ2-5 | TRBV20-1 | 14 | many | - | CSAREGRDWETQYF | TGCAGTGCTAGAGAGGGCAGGGATTGGGAGACCCAGTACTTC
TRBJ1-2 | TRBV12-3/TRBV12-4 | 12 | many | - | CASSQTWHGYTF | TGTGCCAGCAGCCAGACTTGGCATGGCTACACCTTC
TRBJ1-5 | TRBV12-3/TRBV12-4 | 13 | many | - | CASTSDRNQPQHF | TGTGCCAGCACCTCCGATCGTAATCAGCCCCAGCATTTT
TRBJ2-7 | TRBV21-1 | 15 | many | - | CASSKDGALVPEQYF | TGTGCCAGCAGCAAAGACGGGGCACTAGTGCCCGAGCAGTACTTC
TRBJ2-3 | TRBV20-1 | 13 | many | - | CSASHGDTDTQYF | TGCAGTGCTAGTCACGGCGACACAGATACGCAGTATTTT
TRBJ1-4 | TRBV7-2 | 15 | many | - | CASSLEGSRVSKLFF | TGTGCCAGCAGCCTAGAGGGGTCGAGGGTCAGCAAACTGTTTTTT
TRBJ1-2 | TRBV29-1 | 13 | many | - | CSVTPGAGYGYTF | TGCAGCGTGACCCCGGGGGCTGGCTATGGCTACACCTTC
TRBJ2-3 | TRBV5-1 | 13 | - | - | CASRLTQIDTQYF | TGCGCCAGCAGGCTTACCCAAATAGATACGCAGTATTTT
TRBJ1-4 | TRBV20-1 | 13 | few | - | CSARQGTNEKLFF | TGCAGTGCTAGACAGGGAACTAATGAAAAACTGTTTTTT
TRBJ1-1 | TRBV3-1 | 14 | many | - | CASSQGVQRTEAFF | TGTGCCAGCAGCCAAGGGGTTCAGCGGACTGAAGCTTTCTTT
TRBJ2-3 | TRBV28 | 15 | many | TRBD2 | CASSPLAGSTDTQYF | TGTGCCAGCAGCCCCCTAGCGGGAAGCACAGATACGCAGTATTTT
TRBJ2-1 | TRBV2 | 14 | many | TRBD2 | CASTTGLAGNEQFF | TGTGCCAGCACCACGGGACTAGCGGGAAATGAGCAGTTCTTC
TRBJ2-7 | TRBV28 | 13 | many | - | CASSRSVSYEQYF | TGTGCCAGCAGTCGCTCAGTTTCCTACGAGCAGTACTTC
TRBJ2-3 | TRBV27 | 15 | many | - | CASSLSGGYADTQYF | TGTGCCAGCAGTTTATCGGGGGGTTACGCAGATACGCAGTATTTT
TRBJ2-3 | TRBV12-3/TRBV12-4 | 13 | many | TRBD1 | CAVTGDQGDTQYF | TGTGCCGTTACAGGGGATCAGGGAGATACGCAGTATTTT
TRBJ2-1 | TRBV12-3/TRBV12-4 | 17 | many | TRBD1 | CASRRPTGTGLNNEQFF | TGTGCCAGCAGACGACCAACCGGGACAGGGCTAAACAATGAGCAGTTCTTC
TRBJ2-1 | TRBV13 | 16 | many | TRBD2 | CASSRRTSGRIDEQFF | TGTGCCAGCAGCAGACGGACTAGCGGGAGGATCGATGAGCAGTTCTTC
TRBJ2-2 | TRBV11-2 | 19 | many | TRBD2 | CASSFTGTSGRGKTGELFF | TGTGCCAGCAGCTTTACCGGGACTAGCGGGAGAGGAAAAACCGGGGAGCTGTTTTTT
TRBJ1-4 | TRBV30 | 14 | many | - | CAWSSGQAGGKLFF | TGTGCCTGGAGTTCTGGGCAGGCCGGCGGAAAACTGTTTTTT
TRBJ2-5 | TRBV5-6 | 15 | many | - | CASSLGSRGVETQYF | TGTGCCAGCAGCTTGGGATCGCGTGGGGTAGAGACCCAGTACTTC
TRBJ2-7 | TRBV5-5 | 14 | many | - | CASSLVGGTYEQYF | TGTGCCAGCAGCTTGGTTGGGGGAACCTACGAGCAGTACTTC
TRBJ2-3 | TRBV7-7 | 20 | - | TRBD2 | CASSLGRGSSSGTDTDTQYF | TGTGCCAGCAGCTTAGGTCGGGGAAGCTCTAGCGGGACTGACACAGATACGCAGTATTTT
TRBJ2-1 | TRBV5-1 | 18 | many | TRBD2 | CASSTGLAGGLSYNEQFF | TGCGCCAGCAGCACGGGACTAGCGGGAGGCCTCTCCTACAATGAGCAGTTCTTC
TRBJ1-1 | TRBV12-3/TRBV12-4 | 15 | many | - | CASSLGGLGNPEAFF | TGTGCCAGCAGTTTAGGGGGTTTGGGGAATCCTGAAGCTTTCTTT
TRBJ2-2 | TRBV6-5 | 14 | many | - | CASSYGRNTGELFF | TGTGCCAGCAGTTACGGTCGGAACACCGGGGAGCTGTTTTTT
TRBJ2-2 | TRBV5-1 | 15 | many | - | CASSLDRSNTGELFF | TGCGCCAGCAGCTTGGACAGGAGTAACACCGGGGAGCTGTTTTTT
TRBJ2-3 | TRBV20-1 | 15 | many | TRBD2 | CSVPGLALSTDTQYF | TGCAGTGTCCCGGGACTAGCGCTTAGCACAGATACGCAGTATTTT
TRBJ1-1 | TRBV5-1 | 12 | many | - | CASISGGTEAFF | TGCGCCAGCATCTCTGGGGGCACTGAAGCTTTCTTT
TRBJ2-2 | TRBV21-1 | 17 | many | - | CASSNKNRDRGWGELFF | TGTGCCAGCAGCAATAAAAACCGGGACAGAGGATGGGGGGAGCTGTTTTTT
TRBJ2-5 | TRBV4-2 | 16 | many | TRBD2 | CASSQGVLAEKETQYF | TGTGCCAGCAGCCAAGGGGTTCTAGCGGAGAAAGAGACCCAGTACTTC
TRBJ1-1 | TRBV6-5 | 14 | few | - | CASSYARANTEAFF | TGTGCCAGCAGTTACGCCCGGGCTAACACTGAAGCTTTCTTT
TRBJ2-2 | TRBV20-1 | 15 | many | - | CSAERGEKPTGELFF | TGCAGTGCCGAGAGGGGAGAAAAACCGACCGGGGAGCTGTTTTTT
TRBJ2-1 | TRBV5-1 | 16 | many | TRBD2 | CASSFPPSGSYNEQFF | TGCGCCAGCAGCTTCCCCCCTAGCGGGAGCTACAATGAGCAGTTCTTC
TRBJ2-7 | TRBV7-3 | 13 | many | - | CASSLTTVGEQYF | TGTGCCAGCAGCTTAACGACCGTAGGCGAGCAGTACTTC